This T cell receptor beta chain is from a study of OX40 agonist ivuxolimab in advanced cancers. Sequenced by immunoSEQ multiplex PCR; TCRdb stores in-frame clones only, minus some. This table holds tens of thousands of clones, roughly 90% found once. CDR3 length equals 13 residues. Germline assignment: CDR1 SGDLS and CDR2 YYNGEE. V was trimmed by 0 bases and J by 2 bases, leaving 4 bases between them. This clone was seen a single time. Blood draws occurred at baseline, cycle 4 day 1, and cycle 7 day 1. The sample was CD4+ or CD8+ T cells sorted from blood, taken in a trial of the OX40 agonist ivuxolimab. The receptor comes from an adult with an advanced solid tumor such as melanoma, head and neck, liver or kidney cancer. This chain joins TRBV9 and TRBJ2-3, with D unresolved. CDR3 in DNA: TGTGCCAGCAGCGTAGATATCACAGATACGCAGTATTTT. Its protein is CASSVDITDTQYF.